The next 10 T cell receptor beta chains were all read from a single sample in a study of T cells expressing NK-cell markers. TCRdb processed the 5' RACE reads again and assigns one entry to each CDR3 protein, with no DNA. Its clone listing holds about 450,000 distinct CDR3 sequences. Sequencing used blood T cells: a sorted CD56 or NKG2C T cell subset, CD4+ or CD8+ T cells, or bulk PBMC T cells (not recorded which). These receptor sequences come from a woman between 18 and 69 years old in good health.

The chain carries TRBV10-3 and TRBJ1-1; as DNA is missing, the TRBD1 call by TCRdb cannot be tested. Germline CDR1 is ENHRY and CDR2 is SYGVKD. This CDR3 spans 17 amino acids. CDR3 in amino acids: CAIRAGAAGGRRTEAFF.

CDR3: CASSSGLITEAFF. The V and J genes are TRBV7-2 and TRBJ1-1. Germline V gene lookup returns CDR1 SGHTA and CDR2 FQGNSA. The CDR3 is 13 amino acids.

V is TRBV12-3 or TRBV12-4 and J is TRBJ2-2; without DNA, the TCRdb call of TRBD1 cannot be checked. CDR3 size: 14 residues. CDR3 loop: CASSSTENTGELFF.

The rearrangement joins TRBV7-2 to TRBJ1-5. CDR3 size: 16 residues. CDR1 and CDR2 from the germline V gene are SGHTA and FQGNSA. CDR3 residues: CASSLDGPNSNQPQHF. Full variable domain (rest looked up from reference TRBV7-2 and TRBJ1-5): GAGVSQSPSNKVTEKGKDVELRCDPISGHTALYWYRQSLGQGLEFLIYFQGNSAPDKSGLPSDRFSAERTGGSVSTLTIQRTQQEDSAVYLCASSLDGPNSNQPQHFGDGTRLSIL.

CDR3 sequence: CASSQAPGPDNEQFF. The chain has TRBV4-3 and TRBJ2-1; TCRdb selects TRBD1, and the lack of DNA leaves this call unchecked. CDR1 and CDR2 from the germline V gene are LGHNA and YSLEER. This CDR3 is built from 15 residues.

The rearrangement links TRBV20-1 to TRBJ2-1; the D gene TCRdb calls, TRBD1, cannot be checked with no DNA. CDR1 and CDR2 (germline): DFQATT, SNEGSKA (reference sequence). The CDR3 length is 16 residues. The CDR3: CSARGARGSSYNEQFF.

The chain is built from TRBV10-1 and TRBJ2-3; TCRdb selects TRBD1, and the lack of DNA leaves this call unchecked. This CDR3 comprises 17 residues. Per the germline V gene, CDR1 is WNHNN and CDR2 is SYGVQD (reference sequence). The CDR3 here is CASSEDSAGRYTDTQYF.

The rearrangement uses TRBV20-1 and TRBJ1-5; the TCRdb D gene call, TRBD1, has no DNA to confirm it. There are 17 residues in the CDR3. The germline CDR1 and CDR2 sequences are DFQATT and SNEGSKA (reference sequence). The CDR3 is CSAKTGNQGYSNQPQHF.

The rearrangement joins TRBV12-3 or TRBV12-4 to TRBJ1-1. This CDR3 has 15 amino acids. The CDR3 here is CASSPLGRMNTEAFF.

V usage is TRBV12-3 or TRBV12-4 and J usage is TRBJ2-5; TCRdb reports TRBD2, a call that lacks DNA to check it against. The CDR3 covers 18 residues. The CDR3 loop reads CASSLGATSGAVGETQYF.